What follows are 28 T cell receptor beta chains derived from one specimen sequenced in a study of blood T cell repertoires in COVID-19. TCRdb keeps only in-frame clones here, not all; method: immunoSEQ multiplex PCR. The sample lists approximately 120,000 clones; 84% were seen once. What was sequenced was peripheral blood. These receptor sequences come from a woman over 75 with active or convalescent COVID-19.

The CDR3, as DNA: TGTGCCAGCAGCCAAGGCGGGGCGGCCACTGAAGCTTTCTTT. This encodes CASSQGGAATEAFF. The chain employs TRBV3-1 (or the pseudogene TRBV3-2) and TRBJ1-1, with D possibly being TRBD1 (5 bases). The CDR3 totals 14 residues. CDR1 and CDR2 (germline): LGHDT, YNNKEL (reference sequence). The ends were cut back, 1 base at V and 4 bases at J, with 10 bases in the middle.

V gene TRBV7-9 combines with J gene TRBJ2-7, with 14 bases aligning to TRBD2. V gave up 1 base and J gave up 6 bases; unmatched junction bases: 8. The CDR3 length is 17 residues. Germline V gives CDR1 SEHNR, CDR2 FQNEAQ (reference sequence). DNA for the CDR3: TGTGCCAGCAGCTTAGGGCTACCGGGACTAGCGGGAGTCGAGCAGTACTTC. Encoded protein: CASSLGLPGLAGVEQYF.

This chain connects TRBV5-1 to TRBJ2-1; D is uncertain. The V gene's germline CDR1 is SGHRS and CDR2 YFSETQ. Trimming shortened V by 5 bases and J by 8 bases, and 8 bases separated the two germline ends. This CDR3 spans 11 amino acids. The CDR3 DNA reads TGCGCCAGCAGTTTAGATTATGAGCAGTTCTTC. This gives the protein CASSLDYEQFF.

The chain has TRBV10-1 and TRBJ2-1, with TRBD2 matching over 9 bases. Germline CDR1 WNHNN, CDR2 SYGVQD (reference sequence). V was clipped by 8 bases and J by 3 bases; unmatched bases: 5. The CDR3 contains 14 residues. The CDR3 nucleotides read TGCGCCAGCGGAAGACTAGCGGACTACAATGAGCAGTTCTTC. Amino acids: CASGRLADYNEQFF.

The chain combines TRBV29-1 with TRBJ2-7, with D possibly matching TRBD2 (5 bases). CDR3 length: 12 amino acids. Germline values: CDR1 SQVTM, CDR2 ANQGSEA. V was clipped by 5 bases and J by 6 bases, with 14 bases between them. The CDR3 region has the DNA TGCAGCGTTATCGGGGAAAAAGTCGAGCAGTACTTC. Translated, it gives CSVIGEKVEQYF.

In DNA, the CDR3 is TGCAGCGGGGACAGGGGGACAGATACGCAGTATTTT. Translating it yields CSGDRGTDTQYF. V is TRBV29-1 and J is TRBJ2-3; 11 bases are a match to TRBD1. The J segment lost 3 bases and the V segment lost 7 bases, leaving 0 bases of the junction unmatched. CDR1 is SQVTM and CDR2 is ANQGSEA in the germline V gene. The CDR3 has 12 residues.

This chain uses TRBV19 with TRBJ1-3; D is perhaps TRBD1 (6 bases). V was trimmed by 3 bases and J by 0 bases, leaving 12 bases between them. The CDR3 loop spans 16 amino acids. CDR1 is LNHDA and CDR2 is SQIVND in the germline V gene (reference sequence). The CDR3 is CASSIDRDNSGNTIYF. CDR3 nucleotide sequence: TGTGCCAGTAGTATTGACCGGGACAACTCTGGAAACACCATATATTTT.

The J gene is TRBJ2-3, the V gene TRBV9; D call uncertain. V gave up 0 bases and J gave up 2 bases, with 10 bases separating them. The CDR3 consists of 15 residues. From germline, CDR1 is SGDLS and CDR2 YYNGEE. CDR3 protein: CASSVEAVNTDTQYF. CDR3 nucleotide sequence: TGTGCCAGCAGCGTAGAGGCGGTAAACACAGATACGCAGTATTTT.

The J gene is TRBJ2-7, the V gene TRBV19, with D hard to call. From germline, CDR1 is LNHDA and CDR2 SQIVND (reference sequence). V was trimmed by 1 base and J by 2 bases, leaving 9 bases between them. This CDR3 contains 14 residues. CDR3 DNA sequence: TGTGCCAGTAGTATAGGCTACCCGACCTACGAGCAGTACTTC. Amino acids: CASSIGYPTYEQYF.

The chain couples TRBV9 to TRBJ1-1; 10 nucleotides line up with TRBD1. J lost 6 bases, V lost 3 bases, and 14 bases had no gene match. Germline V CDR1 and CDR2: SGDLS, YYNGEE. The CDR3 has 17 amino acids. CDR3 protein: CASSASQTGQGVSEAFF. CDR3 nucleotides: TGTGCCAGCAGCGCATCCCAAACCGGACAGGGGGTCTCTGAAGCTTTCTTT. Based on the CDR3 plus reference TRBV9 and TRBJ1-1, the full variable domain is DSGVTQTPKHLITATGQRVTLRCSPRSGDLSVYWYQQSLDQGLQFLIQYYNGEERAKGNILERFSAQQFPDLHSELNLSSLELGDSALYFCASSASQTGQGVSEAFFGQGTRLTVV.

The chain is built from TRBV6-1 and TRBJ2-2; possible D gene TRBD2, 5 bases. The CDR3 extends over 15 amino acids. V lost 2 bases, J lost 8 bases, and 15 bases lay in between. Germline V gives CDR1 MNHNS, CDR2 SASEGT. The DNA of the CDR3 is TGTGCCAGCAGTGAAACTAGAATCTATTTTGGGGAGCTGTTTTTT. Its translation is CASSETRIYFGELFF.

This clone was detected only a few times. The genes are TRBV2 and TRBJ2-7; TRBD1 aligns across 8 bases. The CDR3 has 12 amino acids. With 6 bases clipped from V and 5 bases from J, the junction kept 3 bases outside the gene matches. The germline V gene has CDR1 SNHLY and CDR2 FYNNEI. This CDR3 reads CASRAGGHEQYF. The CDR3 DNA sequence: TGTGCCAGCAGGGCAGGGGGCCACGAGCAGTACTTC.

V is TRBV7-9 and J is TRBJ2-5, with 14 bases fitting TRBD2. The CDR3 is made up of 16 amino acids. V shed 6 bases and J 5 bases; nucleotides not matched to a gene: 8. Germline V lookup: CDR1 SEHNR, CDR2 FQNEAQ (reference sequence). The CDR3 region is CASREGLAGGLETQYF. The CDR3 DNA sequence: TGTGCCAGCAGAGAAGGACTAGCGGGAGGTCTGGAGACCCAGTACTTC.

This clone has only one observation. The gene calls are TRBV4-1 and TRBJ1-1; D is uncertain. The germline V and J ends were trimmed by 0 bases and 1 base, with 21 bases remaining between them. CDR1 and CDR2 from the germline V gene are MGHRA and YSYEKL. The length of the CDR3 is 19 residues. CDR3 amino acids: CASSQDFGSGAASNTEAFF. The DNA for the CDR3 is TGCGCCAGCAGCCAAGATTTTGGGTCAGGCGCTGCTTCGAACACTGAAGCTTTCTTT.

This clone was recorded only once. V usage is TRBV7-2 and J usage is TRBJ2-7, with TRBD1 identical over 8 bases. The CDR3 sequence is 13 residues long. Germline assignment: CDR1 SGHTA and CDR2 FQGNSA. V was clipped by 5 bases and J by 4 bases; unmatched bases: 4. In nucleotides, the CDR3 is TGTGCCAGCAGCCGGACAGGGAATTACGAGCAGTACTTC. It translates to CASSRTGNYEQYF. Looking up the rest from reference TRBV7-2 and TRBJ2-7 gives the full variable domain: GAGVSQSPSNKVTEKGKDVELRCDPISGHTALYWYRQSLGQGLEFLIYFQGNSAPDKSGLPSDRFSAERTGGSVSTLTIQRTQQEDSAVYLCASSRTGNYEQYFGPGTRLTVT.

The rearrangement links TRBV18 to TRBJ2-3; 7 bases agree with TRBD2. The CDR3 sequence is 15 residues long. V trimming: 4 bases; J trimming: 6 bases; junction bases outside the gene matches: 10. Germline CDR1 and CDR2: KGHSH and LQKENI. The CDR3 reads CASSLTPGTTDTQYF. The CDR3 coding sequence is TGTGCCAGCTCACTTACGCCCGGGACTACCGATACGCAGTATTTT.

With regard to this clone: This CDR3 is also generated by other DNA sequences in the sample. The chain joins TRBV9 to TRBJ2-7; 8 bases fit TRBD2. V dropped 0 bases and J dropped 3; count of bases not matched to a gene: 5. The CDR3 covers 15 residues. Looked up from germline, CDR1 is SGDLS and CDR2 is YYNGEE. CDR3 nucleotides: TGTGCCAGCAGCGTAGATCCTAGCGGGTTCTACGAGCAGTACTTC. Translation gives CASSVDPSGFYEQYF. The variable domain in full, with the rest retrieved from reference TRBV9 and TRBJ2-7, is DSGVTQTPKHLITATGQRVTLRCSPRSGDLSVYWYQQSLDQGLQFLIQYYNGEERAKGNILERFSAQQFPDLHSELNLSSLELGDSALYFCASSVDPSGFYEQYFGPGTRLTVT.

V is TRBV19 and J is TRBJ1-5, with D possibly TRBD1 on 6 matching bases. This CDR3 spans 15 amino acids. Germline V gene lookup returns CDR1 LNHDA and CDR2 SQIVND (reference sequence). V was pared by 4 bases and J by 2 bases, with 12 bases between. The chain's CDR3 is CASSTGTIGNQPQHF. Here the CDR3 DNA reads TGTGCCAGTAGTACCGGGACAATTGGCAATCAGCCCCAGCATTTT.

V usage is TRBV9 and J usage is TRBJ2-1; weak D call: TRBD2 (6 bases). Trimming removed 0 bases from V and 4 bases from J, with 14 bases in between. The germline V gene has CDR1 SGDLS and CDR2 YYNGEE. The CDR3 runs 16 residues. The CDR3 loop is CASSVGGGYGYNEQFF. Written as DNA, the CDR3 is TGTGCCAGCAGCGTAGGTGGGGGGTACGGATACAATGAGCAGTTCTTC.

This clone was counted only a few times. The V call is TRBV12-3 or TRBV12-4, the J call TRBJ1-1; 8 nucleotides align to TRBD1. CDR3 length equals 11 residues. Losses at the gene ends were 6 bases for V and 11 bases for J; bases not matched to a gene: 5. The CDR3 DNA is TGTGCCAGCAGCGACAGGGGATCGGCTTTCTTT. Translating gives CASSDRGSAFF.

The rearrangement uses TRBV28 and TRBJ1-4; tentatively, D is TRBD1 (6 bases). V was pared by 5 bases and J by 7 bases, with 14 bases between. From germline, CDR1 is MDHEN and CDR2 SYDVKM. This CDR3 is built from 14 residues. The CDR3 sequence is CASSDDRTFEKLFF. CDR3 nucleotide sequence: TGTGCCAGCAGTGACGACAGGACCTTTGAAAAACTGTTTTTT.

In the case of this clone: At one end, the junction sequence differs from germline, possibly due to a read error. V gene TRBV4-1 combines with J gene TRBJ2-7, with 7 bases that match TRBD1. Germline CDR1 MGHRA, CDR2 YSYEKL. This CDR3 has 14 residues. The CDR3 nucleotides are TGCGCCAGCACCCAAGCAGGGGGCTCCTACGAGCAGTACTTC. It codes for CASTQAGGSYEQYF.

In DNA form, the CDR3 reads TGTGCCAGCAGTTACTTTGTTTACAGCTCCTACAATGAGCAGTTCTTC. Its protein product is CASSYFVYSSYNEQFF. The rearrangement uses TRBV6-5 and TRBJ2-1; D gene ambiguous. V shed 1 base and J shed 0 bases, with 10 bases lying between them. The CDR3 has 16 amino acids. CDR1 and CDR2 from the germline V gene are MNHEY and SVGAGI.

The chain uses TRBV10-3 and TRBJ1-2; D may be TRBD1 (6 bases). CDR3 length: 12 residues. Trimming cost V 8 bases and J 1 base, with 8 bases left between them. In germline, CDR1 is ENHRY, CDR2 SYGVKD. The CDR3: CAIPQGNYGYTF. The CDR3 region has the DNA TGTGCCATCCCACAGGGTAACTATGGCTACACCTTC.

CDR3 loop: CASSADNVDEKLFF. The CDR3 coding sequence is TGTGCCAGCAGCGCTGACAACGTGGATGAAAAACTGTTTTTT. This chain uses TRBV6-5 with TRBJ1-4; D uncertain. V lost 6 bases and J 6 bases, leaving 14 bases between the germline ends. Germline CDR1 reads MNHEY; CDR2 reads SVGAGI. This CDR3 spans 14 amino acids.

The genes are TRBV5-1 and TRBJ1-4; the D is unclear. V lost 7 bases and J lost 7, with 17 bases in between. Germline V gene data show CDR1 as SGHRS and CDR2 as YFSETQ. The CDR3 is made up of 14 amino acids. The CDR3 DNA reads as TGCGCCAGCGGTGACACCGCCGGCGTTGAAAAACTGTTTTTT. Protein: CASGDTAGVEKLFF.

Concerning this clone: Different DNA sequences within this sample yield the same CDR3. The CDR3 region is CASSLAGQGRSPLHF. The DNA for the CDR3 is TGCGCCAGCAGCTTGGCGGGGCAGGGGAGATCACCCCTCCACTTT. The chain combines TRBV5-1 with TRBJ1-6, with D possibly TRBD1 on 6 matching bases. The germline CDR1 and CDR2 sequences are SGHRS and YFSETQ. Trimming pared 0 bases from V and 10 bases from J, leaving 14 bases between. The CDR3 is 15 amino acids.

There are a few counts of this clone. The V gene is TRBV28, the J gene TRBJ2-3; D might be TRBD2 (5 bases). The CDR3 sequence is 15 residues long. V lost 8 bases and J 0 bases, leaving 15 bases between the germline ends. Germline V lookup: CDR1 MDHEN, CDR2 SYDVKM. This CDR3 is CASGRVGGSTDTQYF. The CDR3 nucleotides are TGTGCCAGCGGCCGGGTGGGCGGGAGCACAGATACGCAGTATTTT.